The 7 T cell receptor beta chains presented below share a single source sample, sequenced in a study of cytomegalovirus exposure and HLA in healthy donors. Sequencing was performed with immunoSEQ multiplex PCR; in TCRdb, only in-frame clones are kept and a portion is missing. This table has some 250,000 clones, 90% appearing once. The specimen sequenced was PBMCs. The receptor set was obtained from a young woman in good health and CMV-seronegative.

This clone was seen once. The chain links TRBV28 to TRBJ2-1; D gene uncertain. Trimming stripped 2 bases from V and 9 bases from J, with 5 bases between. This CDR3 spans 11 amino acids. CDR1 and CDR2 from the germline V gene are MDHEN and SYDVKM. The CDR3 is CASSLGSEQFF. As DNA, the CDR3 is TGTGCCAGCAGTTTAGGCTCTGAGCAGTTCTTC. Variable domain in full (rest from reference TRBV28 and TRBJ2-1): DVKVTQSSRYLVKRTGEKVFLECVQDMDHENMFWYRQDPGLGLRLIYFSYDVKMKEKGDIPEGYSVSREKKERFSLILESASTNQTSMYLCASSLGSEQFFGPGTRLTVL.

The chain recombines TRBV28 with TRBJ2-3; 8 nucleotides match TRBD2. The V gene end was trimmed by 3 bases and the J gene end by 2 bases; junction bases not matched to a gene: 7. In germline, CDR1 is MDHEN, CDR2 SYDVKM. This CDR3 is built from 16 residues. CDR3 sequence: CASSFLAGGSTDTQYF. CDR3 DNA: TGTGCCAGCAGTTTCTTGGCGGGGGGATCCACAGATACGCAGTATTTT.

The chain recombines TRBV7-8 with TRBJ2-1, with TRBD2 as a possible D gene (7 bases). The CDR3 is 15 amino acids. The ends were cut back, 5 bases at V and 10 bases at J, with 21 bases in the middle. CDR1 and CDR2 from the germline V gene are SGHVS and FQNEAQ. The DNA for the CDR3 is TGTGCCAGCAGCCCAGATCGGACGGGGGGCAGAGAGCAGTTCTTC. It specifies CASSPDRTGGREQFF.

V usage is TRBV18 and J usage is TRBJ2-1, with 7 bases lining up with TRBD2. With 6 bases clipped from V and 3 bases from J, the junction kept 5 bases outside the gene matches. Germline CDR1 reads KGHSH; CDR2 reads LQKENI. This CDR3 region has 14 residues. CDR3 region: CASSTRELYNEQFF. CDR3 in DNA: TGTGCCAGCTCGACGCGGGAGCTCTACAATGAGCAGTTCTTC.

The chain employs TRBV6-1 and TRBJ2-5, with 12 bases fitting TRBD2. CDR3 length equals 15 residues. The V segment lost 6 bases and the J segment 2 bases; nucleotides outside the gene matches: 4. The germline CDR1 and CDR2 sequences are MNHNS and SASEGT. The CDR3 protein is CASSGLAGTQETQYF. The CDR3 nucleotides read TGTGCCAGCAGCGGACTAGCGGGAACACAAGAGACCCAGTACTTC.

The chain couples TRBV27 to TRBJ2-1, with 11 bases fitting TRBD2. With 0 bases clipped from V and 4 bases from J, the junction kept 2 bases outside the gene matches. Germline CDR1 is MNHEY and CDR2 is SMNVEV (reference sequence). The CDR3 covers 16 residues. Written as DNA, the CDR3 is TGTGCCAGCAGTTTATCGGGGACTAGCGGATACAATGAGCAGTTCTTC. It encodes CASSLSGTSGYNEQFF.

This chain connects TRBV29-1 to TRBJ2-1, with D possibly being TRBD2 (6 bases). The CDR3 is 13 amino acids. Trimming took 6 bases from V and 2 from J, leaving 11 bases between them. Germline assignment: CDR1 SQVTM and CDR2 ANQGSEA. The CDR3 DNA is TGCAGCGTCCGGGACTTTCCCTACAATGAGCAGTTCTTC. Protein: CSVRDFPYNEQFF.